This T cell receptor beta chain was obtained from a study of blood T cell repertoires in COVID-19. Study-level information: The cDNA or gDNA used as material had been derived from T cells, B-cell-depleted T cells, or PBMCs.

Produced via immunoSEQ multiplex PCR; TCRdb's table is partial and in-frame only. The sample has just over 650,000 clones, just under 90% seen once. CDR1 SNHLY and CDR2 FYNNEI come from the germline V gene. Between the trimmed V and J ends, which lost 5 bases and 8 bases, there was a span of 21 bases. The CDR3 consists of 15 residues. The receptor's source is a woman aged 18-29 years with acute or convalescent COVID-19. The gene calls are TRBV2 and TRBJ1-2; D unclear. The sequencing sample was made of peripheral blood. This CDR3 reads CASSPNSVVSRGYTF. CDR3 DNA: TGTGCCAGCAGTCCGAATTCGGTAGTTTCGAGGGGCTACACCTTC. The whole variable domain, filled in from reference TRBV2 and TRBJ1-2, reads EPEVTQTPSHQVTQMGQEVILRCVPISNHLYFYWYRQILGQKVEFLVSFYNNEISEKSEIFDDQFSVERPDGSNFTLKIRSTKLEDSAMYFCASSPNSVVSRGYTFGSGTRLTVV.